The T cell receptor beta chain under discussion was sequenced for a study of T cell responses to AZD1222 COVID-19 vaccine. As for the study in general: Second-dose schedules of about 4 or about 12 weeks were combined.

Per germline, CDR1 LGHDT and CDR2 YNNKEL (reference sequence). The CDR3 length is 14 residues. Trimming removed 3 bases at V and 4 bases at J, with 12 bases between. Method: immunoSEQ multiplex PCR; TCRdb's copy keeps in-frame clones and lacks some. The sample holds 180,000 or so clones, 85% to 95% seen once. To note about this clone: As yet, its antigen is unknown.

Findings and limits, study-wide: CD4 TCRs linked to vaccination spanned spike, dominating at 160-218 and 743-854. Increases in Spike-specific TCR breadth and depth were seen after two AZD1222 doses.

The clonotype originates from an adult in good health. This rearrangement joins TRBV3-1 (or the pseudogene TRBV3-2) to TRBJ1-2; no firm D call. The input for sequencing was peripheral blood, taken on day 0 of AZD1222 vaccination. The CDR3 bases are TGTGCCAGCAGCCACCTAGCGGATCGCTATGGCTACACCTTC. It yields the protein CASSHLADRYGYTF.